These 17 T cell receptor beta chains originate from one sample sequenced in a study of blood T cell repertoires in COVID-19. The method was immunoSEQ multiplex PCR; TCRdb's version includes in-frame clones alone and lacks a portion of them. Of some 380,000 clones listed, approximately 89% are singletons. Input material: PBMCs or T cells enriched from blood (not recorded which). These receptors were taken from a man aged 30-40 years who had recovered from COVID-19.

This clone has more than one count but fewer than ten. This chain joins TRBV19 and TRBJ2-1; 9 nucleotides align to TRBD1. V lost 6 bases and J lost 8; bases outside the gene matches: 17. This CDR3 is 17 amino acids long. CDR1 LNHDA and CDR2 SQIVND come from the germline V gene (reference sequence). CDR3 DNA sequence: TGTGCCAGTAGACCCGCCTCCGGGACAGGGTGGTCGGATGAGCAGTTCTTC. Translating gives CASRPASGTGWSDEQFF.

The genes are TRBV7-9 and TRBJ2-3; D may be TRBD1 (6 bases). The V end lost 3 bases, the J end lost 2 bases, and 15 bases lay between the germline ends. Germline assignment: CDR1 SEHNR and CDR2 FQNEAQ (reference sequence). The CDR3 is 16 residues long. CDR3 sequence reads: CASSFQGIGVTDTQYF. The DNA of the CDR3 is TGTGCCAGCAGCTTTCAGGGGATCGGGGTCACAGATACGCAGTATTTT.

The gene calls are TRBV29-1 and TRBJ2-1, with a tentative D call TRBD2 (6 bases). The V gene's germline CDR1 is SQVTM and CDR2 ANQGSEA. This CDR3 has 16 residues. V lost 7 bases, J lost 8 bases, and 27 bases lay in between. For the CDR3, the DNA is TGCAGCGGGTCACAAACAGAGACTAGACGGTTTTATGAGCAGTTCTTC. Protein: CSGSQTETRRFYEQFF.

The J gene is TRBJ2-2, the V gene TRBV3-1 (or the pseudogene TRBV3-2); 8 bases match TRBD1. CDR3 length: 17 amino acids. CDR1 is LGHDT and CDR2 is YNNKEL in the germline V gene (reference sequence). Trimming took 1 base from V and 3 from J; bases not matched to a gene: 7. In nucleotides, the CDR3 is TGTGCCAGCAGCCAAGGACCGGGACAGGACTACACCGGGGAGCTGTTTTTT. Its translation: CASSQGPGQDYTGELFF.

The V gene is TRBV10-2, the J gene TRBJ2-7, with D unresolved. The CDR3 loop spans 14 amino acids. Germline V CDR1 and CDR2: WSHSY, SAAADI. Trimming left V 2 bases short and J 2 bases short, with 10 bases between. In DNA form, the CDR3 reads TGCGCCAGCAGTGAGGCAGGTGATACCTACGAGCAGTACTTC. Protein product: CASSEAGDTYEQYF.

To note about this clone: This sample also contains other DNA sequences that code for the same CDR3. The chain links TRBV27 to TRBJ2-5; 11 bases agree with TRBD1. Germline V gene data show CDR1 as MNHEY and CDR2 as SMNVEV (reference sequence). The CDR3 sequence is 15 residues long. J gave up 5 bases and V 4 bases, and 6 bases lay outside the gene matches. CDR3 sequence: CASSSGTGGVETQYF. DNA of the CDR3: TGTGCCAGCAGTTCCGGGACAGGGGGAGTGGAGACCCAGTACTTC.

This chain links TRBV6-5 with TRBJ1-5; D not certain. CDR1 and CDR2 from the germline V gene are MNHEY and SVGAGI. The CDR3 runs 16 residues. V dropped 2 bases and J dropped 4 bases, with 15 bases sitting between them. CDR3 DNA: TGTGCCAGCAGTTACCTGGGCTACACCTTGAATCAGCCCCAGCATTTT. Translated, it gives CASSYLGYTLNQPQHF.

The chain uses TRBV3-1 (or the pseudogene TRBV3-2) and TRBJ2-1, with D possibly matching TRBD2 (6 bases). Germline lookup yields CDR1 LGHDT and CDR2 YNNKEL (reference sequence). The V end was cut by 0 bases, the J end by 2 bases, with 11 bases between. The CDR3 runs to 16 residues. In DNA, the CDR3 is TGTGCCAGCAGCCAAGAGACCGGGGGACCCTACAATGAGCAGTTCTTC. This encodes CASSQETGGPYNEQFF.

The V call is TRBV10-3, the J call TRBJ2-5, with D perhaps matching TRBD2 (6 bases). Germline V lookup: CDR1 ENHRY, CDR2 SYGVKD. This CDR3 spans 15 amino acids. V was trimmed by 0 bases and J by 2 bases, leaving 10 bases between them. The CDR3 sequence: CAISESALAQETQYF. The CDR3 DNA is TGTGCCATCAGTGAGTCGGCACTAGCTCAAGAGACCCAGTACTTC.

The rearrangement joins TRBV15 to TRBJ1-6; no definite D call. The V end lost 5 bases, the J end lost 15 bases, and 23 bases lay between the germline ends. Germline CDR1 LNHNV, CDR2 YYDKDF (reference sequence). The CDR3 length is 15 residues. This CDR3 is CATSGGDSTHDHLHF. As DNA, the CDR3 is TGTGCCACCAGCGGCGGGGATTCAACGCATGATCACCTCCACTTT.

This clone was seen more than once but under ten times. This chain connects TRBV6-6 to TRBJ2-7; tentative D call: TRBD2 (5 bases). In germline, CDR1 is MNHNY, CDR2 SVGAGI (reference sequence). Deletions cut 5 bases from V and 5 bases from J, with 25 bases between. This CDR3 region has 17 residues. For the CDR3, the DNA is TGTGCCAGCAGTCCCGGACTCTCTTCAGGACCCGCTAACGAGCAGTACTTC. Its translation: CASSPGLSSGPANEQYF.

This clone was seen a single time. The rearrangement uses TRBV30 and TRBJ1-3, with D maybe TRBD1 (5 bases). Germline V gene lookup returns CDR1 GTSNPN and CDR2 SVGIG (reference sequence). The V gene lost 0 bases and the J gene lost 6 bases, with 24 bases spanning the gap. The CDR3 length is 18 residues. The CDR3 nucleotides are TGTGCCTGGAGTGTACGATCCGGGGCAGGGAGGCAGAAAAACACCATATATTTT. Encoded protein: CAWSVRSGAGRQKNTIYF.

The genes are TRBV13 and TRBJ2-7; TRBD1 is a possible D gene (6 bases). The V gene lost 4 bases and the J gene lost 1 base, with 11 bases spanning the gap. Per the germline V gene, CDR1 is PRHDT and CDR2 is FYEKMQ (reference sequence). The CDR3 extends over 14 amino acids. The CDR3 loop is CASSSQGYSYEQYF. The CDR3 DNA follows: TGTGCCAGCAGCTCACAGGGCTATTCCTACGAGCAGTACTTC.

The chain is built from TRBV7-2 and TRBJ1-2, with TRBD1 as a possible D gene (5 bases). Trimming stripped 5 bases from V and 0 bases from J, with 13 bases between. The CDR3 contains 15 residues. The germline V gene encodes CDR1 SGHTA and CDR2 FQGNSA. DNA for the CDR3: TGTGCCAGCAGCGGGGGAGGGCAGTCTAACTATGGCTACACCTTC. It yields the protein CASSGGGQSNYGYTF.

V gene TRBV12-3 or TRBV12-4 combines with J gene TRBJ1-6; 7 bases match TRBD1. Unmatched junction bases numbered 6, after V lost 5 bases and J lost 14 bases. The CDR3 has 12 amino acids. The CDR3 nucleotides are TGTGCCAGCAGTGCCCAGACAGGGACCCTCCACTTT. Protein sequence: CASSAQTGTLHF.

The rearrangement uses TRBV6-6 and TRBJ1-1; a weak D match, TRBD1 (6 bases). Per the germline V gene, CDR1 is MNHNY and CDR2 is SVGAGI (reference sequence). The V end was cut by 6 bases, the J end by 4 bases, with 15 bases between. This CDR3 has 14 amino acids. The CDR3 reads CASRGQGPGTEAFF. The CDR3 nucleotides are TGTGCCAGCAGAGGGCAGGGGCCGGGCACTGAAGCTTTCTTT.

The chain joins TRBV5-6 to TRBJ2-2, with no clear D. CDR1 and CDR2 from the germline V gene are SGHDT and YYEEEE. CDR3 size: 17 residues. Trimming stripped 0 bases from V and 1 base from J, with 13 bases between. CDR3: CASSLAGKTGNTGELFF. The CDR3 coding sequence is TGTGCCAGCAGCTTGGCGGGTAAGACGGGGAACACCGGGGAGCTGTTTTTT.